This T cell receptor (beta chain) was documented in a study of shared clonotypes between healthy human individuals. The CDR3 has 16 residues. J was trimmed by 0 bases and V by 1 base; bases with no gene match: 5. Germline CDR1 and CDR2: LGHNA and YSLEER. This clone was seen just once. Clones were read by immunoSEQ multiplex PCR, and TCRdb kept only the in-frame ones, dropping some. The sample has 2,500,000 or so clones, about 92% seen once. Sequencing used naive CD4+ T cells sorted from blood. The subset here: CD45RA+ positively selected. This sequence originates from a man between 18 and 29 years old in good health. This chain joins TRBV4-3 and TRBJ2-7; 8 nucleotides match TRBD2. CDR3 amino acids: CASSQAISGISYEQYF. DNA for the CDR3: TGCGCCAGCAGCCAAGCTATTAGCGGGATCTCCTACGAGCAGTACTTC.